This TCR beta chain was obtained from a study of cytomegalovirus exposure and HLA in healthy donors. Study-level results: The authors confirmed in vitro that a few CMV-associated chains were specific for CMV antigens. Reported performance of the classifier showed diagnosis of cytomegalovirus status with high specificity and sensitivity.

Sequencing used immunoSEQ multiplex PCR; TCRdb keeps in-frame clones, though not all of them. The repertoire includes 150,000 to 200,000 clones, roughly 86% of them detected once, and approximately 2.4% sits in the top ten. This CDR3 is built from 11 residues. Germline V gene data show CDR1 as SEHNR and CDR2 as FQNEAQ (reference sequence). Unmatched junction bases numbered 10, after V lost 8 bases and J lost 14 bases. A remark on this clone: Its antigen is not identified.

The donors were members of the validation cohort comprising approximately 110 subjects, separate from the roughly 690-subject first cohort. Sequenced: PBMCs. The V call is TRBV7-9, the J call TRBJ2-3; 7 bases agree with TRBD2. The sequence was obtained from a man aged 18 to 30 in good health and CMV-seropositive. CDR3 sequence (DNA): TGTGCCAGCCCTGGTGGGAGGGGAACGTATTTT. Translating it yields CASPGGRGTYF. The whole variable domain, remainder taken from reference TRBV7-9 and TRBJ2-3, is DTGVSQNPRHKITKRGQNVTFRCDPISEHNRLYWYRQTLGQGPEFLTYFQNEAQLEKSRLLSDRFSAERPKGSFSTLEIQRTEQGDSAMYLCASPGGRGTYFGPGTRLTVL.